A single sample is the source of the 21 T cell receptor beta chains below, sequenced in a study of T cell changes during pregnancy in multiple sclerosis. Some clones are missing from TCRdb's copy, which holds only in-frame ones; the method was immunoSEQ multiplex PCR. The sample includes over 55,000 clones, 80% to 95% seen only once; the top ten take approximately 2.8%. Sequences were derived from CD8+ T cells from peripheral blood mononuclear cells, sampled in the third trimester of pregnancy. These TCRs come from a female donor in good health, enrolled as a control in a pregnancy study.

The rearrangement joins TRBV11-2 to TRBJ2-7; D gene unclear. Germline V lookup: CDR1 SGHAT, CDR2 FQNNGV. The CDR3 is made up of 15 amino acids. With 3 bases removed from V and 1 base from J, the gap between germline ends came to 13 bases. The CDR3 DNA sequence: TGTGCCAGCAGCTTTGCCCACCAGGCTTCCTACGAGCAGTACTTC. Translated, it gives CASSFAHQASYEQYF.

DNA of the CDR3: TGTGCCAGCAGCTTAGCTACAGGGCATAAGACGCAGTATTTT. It encodes CASSLATGHKTQYF. The chain recombines TRBV7-9 with TRBJ2-3, with D perhaps TRBD1 (6 bases). Germline V gene sequence: CDR1 SEHNR, CDR2 FQNEAQ (reference sequence). This CDR3 contains 14 residues. Trimming took 0 bases from V and 9 from J, leaving 13 bases between them.

The rearrangement links TRBV4-1 to TRBJ1-4; 8 nucleotides align to TRBD1. Germline V CDR1 and CDR2: MGHRA, YSYEKL. The CDR3 totals 16 residues. V was pared by 4 bases and J by 3 bases, with 7 bases of the junction left unmatched. CDR3 amino acids: CASSRLIQGANEKLFF. CDR3 in DNA: TGCGCCAGCAGCCGCCTCATACAGGGGGCTAATGAAAAACTGTTTTTT.

The V gene is TRBV7-2, the J gene TRBJ2-5; 7 nucleotides line up with TRBD1. V lost 1 base and J lost 3; bases outside the gene matches: 17. Germline V lookup: CDR1 SGHTA, CDR2 FQGNSA. CDR3 length: 19 amino acids. CDR3 DNA sequence: TGTGCCAGCAGCTTAGGCGACAGGGCTAAAACCAGATCCGAAGAGACCCAGTACTTC. It is translated as CASSLGDRAKTRSEETQYF.

The chain's CDR3 is CASSPRTGGLDEQFF. The CDR3 bases are TGTGCCAGCAGCCCTCGGACAGGGGGCCTCGATGAGCAGTTCTTC. V is TRBV7-9 and J is TRBJ2-1; TRBD1 agrees at 11 bases. With V trimmed by 5 bases and J by 8 bases, 8 bases remained unmatched. The CDR3 runs 15 residues. The V gene's germline CDR1 is SEHNR and CDR2 FQNEAQ (reference sequence).

CDR3 loop: CASSSWLTDTQYF. As DNA, the CDR3 is TGTGCCAGCAGCTCATGGCTCACAGATACGCAGTATTTT. The chain is built from TRBV7-2 and TRBJ2-3; D not resolved. Germline V gene sequence: CDR1 SGHTA, CDR2 FQGNSA. With 4 bases removed from V and 2 bases from J, the gap between germline ends came to 7 bases. The CDR3 is 13 amino acids.

The chain has TRBV5-8 and TRBJ2-7; TRBD1 agrees at 7 bases. There are 14 residues in the CDR3. The junction had 3 bases not matched to a gene; V was cut back by 0 bases and J by 3 bases. Looked up from germline, CDR1 is SGHTS and CDR2 is YDEGEE. CDR3 residues: CASSLGQGFYEQYF. The CDR3 coding sequence is TGTGCCAGCAGCTTGGGACAGGGATTCTACGAGCAGTACTTC.

J is TRBJ1-2 and V is TRBV27; a possible D gene is TRBD1 (6 bases). CDR3 size: 15 residues. Deletions cut 6 bases from V and 7 bases from J, with 21 bases between. CDR1 and CDR2 (germline): MNHEY, SMNVEV (reference sequence). This CDR3 reads CASRTLAFTGSGYTF. The CDR3 coding sequence is TGTGCCAGCAGGACATTAGCGTTTACAGGGAGTGGCTACACCTTC.

The chain carries TRBV9 and TRBJ1-2, with no clear D. This CDR3 is built from 17 residues. Germline CDR1 and CDR2: SGDLS and YYNGEE. Trimming took 0 bases from V and 0 from J, leaving 15 bases between them. CDR3 loop: CASSVGEQALTNYGYTF. DNA for the CDR3: TGTGCCAGCAGCGTAGGAGAGCAGGCCCTCACTAACTATGGCTACACCTTC.

The chain recombines TRBV5-1 with TRBJ2-2; D is possibly TRBD1 (7 bases). Trimming took 4 bases from V and 2 from J, leaving 18 bases between them. This CDR3 is built from 17 residues. Germline CDR1 and CDR2: SGHRS and YFSETQ. The DNA for the CDR3 is TGCGCCAGCAGCCCAGGGGGGATAGGGATAAACACCGGGGAGCTGTTTTTT. It specifies CASSPGGIGINTGELFF.

The V gene is TRBV9, the J gene TRBJ2-5; 7 nucleotides match TRBD2. V lost 3 bases to trimming and J lost 1 base; unmatched junction nucleotides: 0. The CDR3 is made up of 13 amino acids. Germline V gives CDR1 SGDLS, CDR2 YYNGEE. This CDR3 is CASSAGGQETQYF. CDR3 sequence (DNA): TGTGCCAGCAGCGCGGGGGGCCAAGAGACCCAGTACTTC.

The chain combines TRBV15 with TRBJ1-2; TRBD1 matches 9 bases. This CDR3 comprises 16 residues. Trimming removed 3 bases from V and 1 base from J; junction bases left unmatched: 6. Germline loops: CDR1 LNHNV, CDR2 YYDKDF (reference sequence). The DNA for the CDR3 is TGTGCCACCAGCAGGGACAGGGGCACCTATAACTATGGCTACACCTTC. Its protein is CATSRDRGTYNYGYTF.

This clone was detected once. This CDR3 reads CASSLLQVTSTDTQYF. In nucleotides, the CDR3 is TGCGCCAGCAGCCTTCTACAGGTCACTAGCACAGATACGCAGTATTTT. The chain is built from TRBV5-1 and TRBJ2-3; TRBD1 is a possible D gene (5 bases). This CDR3 region has 16 residues. Germline CDR1 is SGHRS and CDR2 is YFSETQ. Deletions cut 4 bases from V and 0 bases from J, with 15 bases between.

This chain joins TRBV7-9 and TRBJ2-1; no firm D call. From germline, CDR1 is SEHNR and CDR2 FQNEAQ (reference sequence). The length of the CDR3 is 15 residues. V shed 1 base and J shed 2 bases, with 9 bases lying between them. CDR3 DNA sequence: TGTGCCAGCAGCTTAGGAGACTCCGCCTACAATGAGCAGTTCTTC. Its protein product is CASSLGDSAYNEQFF.

This chain joins TRBV12-5 and TRBJ2-1; no reliable D call. Germline V gene data show CDR1 as LGHNT and CDR2 as FRNRAP. The ends were cut back, 1 base at V and 6 bases at J, with 7 bases in the middle. The CDR3 sequence is 13 residues long. The CDR3 reads CASGLANSNEQFF. The DNA for the CDR3 is TGTGCTAGTGGTTTGGCGAACAGCAATGAGCAGTTCTTC.

The rearrangement links TRBV19 to TRBJ2-1, with 13 bases that match TRBD2. V was pared by 11 bases and J by 9 bases, with 10 bases of the junction left unmatched. Germline loops: CDR1 LNHDA, CDR2 SQIVND (reference sequence). The CDR3 contains 14 residues. Here the CDR3 DNA reads TGTGCCGTAAGGACTAGCGGGGGCCTTCCTGAGCAGTTCTTC. Its translation is CAVRTSGGLPEQFF.

The rearrangement joins TRBV4-3 to TRBJ1-2; a weak D match, TRBD1 (5 bases). V lost 0 bases, J lost 1 base, and 15 bases lay in between. CDR1 LGHNA and CDR2 YSLEER come from the germline V gene. This CDR3 spans 17 amino acids. DNA of the CDR3: TGCGCCAGCAGCCAAGATAGCCGCGACAGCTATAACTATGGCTACACCTTC. Translated, it gives CASSQDSRDSYNYGYTF.

The V gene is TRBV19, the J gene TRBJ2-3; 9 bases map to TRBD2. There are 16 residues in the CDR3. Looked up from germline, CDR1 is LNHDA and CDR2 is SQIVND (reference sequence). V was pared by 3 bases and J by 3 bases, with 7 bases of the junction left unmatched. CDR3 amino acids: CASSISGGGGTDTQYF. CDR3 coding DNA: TGTGCCAGTAGTATTTCCGGCGGGGGGGGGACAGATACGCAGTATTTT.

V is TRBV4-3 and J is TRBJ1-2, with D perhaps matching TRBD1 (6 bases). Germline CDR1 reads LGHNA; CDR2 reads YSLEER. Trimming cost V 0 bases and J 1 base, with 15 bases left between them. CDR3 length: 17 amino acids. The CDR3 coding sequence is TGCGCCAGCAGCCAAGAAGCTGGGGGCGCTTATAACTATGGCTACACCTTC. Amino acid sequence: CASSQEAGGAYNYGYTF.

V and J are TRBV7-9 and TRBJ2-3, with D maybe TRBD2 (5 bases). Trimming took 5 bases from V and 4 from J, leaving 10 bases between them. CDR3 length: 13 amino acids. Germline CDR1 and CDR2: SEHNR and FQNEAQ (reference sequence). DNA for the CDR3: TGTGCCAGCAGCGGAGGCTACGCAGATACGCAGTATTTT. Protein sequence: CASSGGYADTQYF.

In this sample, this clone turned up a few times. The V and J genes are TRBV9 and TRBJ1-1; TRBD1 is a possible D gene (5 bases). V lost 2 bases and J 0 bases, leaving 14 bases between the germline ends. Germline V gene data show CDR1 as SGDLS and CDR2 as YYNGEE. The CDR3 sequence is 16 residues long. The CDR3 DNA reads as TGTGCCAGCAGCGTTCTAAGGGGCGGGATGAACACTGAAGCTTTCTTT. Amino acid sequence: CASSVLRGGMNTEAFF.